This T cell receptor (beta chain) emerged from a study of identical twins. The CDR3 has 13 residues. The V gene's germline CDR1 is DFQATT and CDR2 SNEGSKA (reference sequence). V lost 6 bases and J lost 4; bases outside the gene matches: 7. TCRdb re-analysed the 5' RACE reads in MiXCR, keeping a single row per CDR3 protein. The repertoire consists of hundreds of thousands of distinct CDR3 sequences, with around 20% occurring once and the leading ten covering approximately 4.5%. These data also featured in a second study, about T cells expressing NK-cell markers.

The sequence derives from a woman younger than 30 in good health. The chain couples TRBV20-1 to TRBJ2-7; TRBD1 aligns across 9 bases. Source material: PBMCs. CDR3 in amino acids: CSAERTGAYEQYF. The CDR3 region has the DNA TGCAGTGCAGAGCGGACAGGGGCATACGAGCAGTACTTC.